Sequencing of this T cell receptor (beta chain) was carried out in a study of cytomegalovirus exposure and HLA in healthy donors (TCRdb year 2017). In the study overall: According to a later analysis, the roughly 130 validation repertoires were produced on the same platform as the approximately 610 repertoires of the first cohort. The study aimed to test whether signatures of past pathogen exposure could be identified by cataloging public T cell receptors. Besides the first cohort of 500 to 700 subjects, a separate validation cohort made up of roughly 120 different subjects was used. To predict cytomegalovirus infection status, the study brought together high-throughput TCR immunosequencing, statistical association of individual TCRs with disease status, and machine learning. General conclusions and limits of the study: In vitro tests confirmed that a few of the cytomegalovirus-associated TCR beta chains recognize cytomegalovirus antigens. The authors suggested that the approach could potentially be generalized to other disease states and immunological phenotypes. A later analysis lacked HLA typing for the validation cohort, so it scored co-occurrence in that cohort across all 110 or so repertoires. In a later analysis, TCRs clustered in the first cohort were found to also tend to co-occur in the approximately 120 validation repertoires, with 90% to 95% of cluster scores above 0. In both the original and validation cohorts, the classifier was reported to diagnose cytomegalovirus status with high specificity and sensitivity. Most TCR sequences were observed very rarely across donors, whereas some public TCRs were present in many individuals. The study gave a list of 150 to 200 TCR beta chains associated with cytomegalovirus.

About this clone itself: Its antigen target is currently unknown. The input lacks base qualities; no much larger clone sits a single base away.

Preparation of the library involved the immunoSEQ multiplex PCR assay. The paper's processing steps were these. A statistical classification framework was built to diagnose cytomegalovirus status from the catalog of TCR beta chain sequences. In its TCRdb copy, this immuneACCESS table keeps in-frame sequences only and misses some clones. Where compared with another copy, unresolved V genes explain less than half of these, and the others have no known cause. V, J and clone size reflect that table, while D and trimming were determined from the DNA. The sample table records under 250,000 clones; roughly 81% of these occur just once. The ten largest clones capture over 0.95% of the sample. For this chain, trimming is 0 bases at the V end and 1 base at the J end, and the number of junction bases without a gene match is 2. The CDR3 contains 16 residues, cysteine and phenylalanine counted. The kept DNA is CDR3 alone, 48 bases in frame from the first base. The germline V gene sets CDR1 to SGDLS and CDR2 to YYNGEE.

The donors belonged to the validation cohort of under 150 subjects, which was separate from the approximately 700-subject first cohort. The sequence derives from a woman under 40 in good health and CMV-seronegative. The rearranged chain carries TRBV9 and TRBJ2-2; 8 of the junction bases match TRBD2. Material: PBMCs. The DNA sequence follows: TGTGCCAGCAGCGTAGAGGGACTAGTGAACACCGGGGAGCTGTTTTTT. This gives the protein CASSVEGLVNTGELFF.